The clone carrying this TCR beta chain was detected only once. Its matching antigen is unknown. This sample stems from a study of radiotherapy plus CTLA-4 blockade in lung cancer. The overall study: Objective responses were recorded in less than 20% of patients, with disease control recorded in 25% to 40%.

CDR3 size: 13 residues. CDR1 and CDR2 from the germline V gene are SGHRS and YFSETQ. V lost 0 bases and J 3 bases, leaving 7 bases between the germline ends. Broader study findings: Reports identified early blood T cell clone dynamics, with interferon-beta, as the best response predictor. Clones of tumor-derived TCRs expanded in blood after radiotherapy plus ipilimumab.

The table came from immunoSEQ multiplex PCR; TCRdb's copy has only in-frame clones and leaves some out. Of around 80,000 clones detected, roughly 74% appear once; the ten largest clones hold more than 7.5%. The sequence was obtained from a human donor with non-small cell lung cancer whose response to radiotherapy plus ipilimumab could not be evaluated. The rearrangement links TRBV5-1 to TRBJ2-7, with D uncertain. The sequencing here drew on peripheral blood, taken from a patient treated with radiotherapy plus ipilimumab. CDR3 sequence reads: CASSLGFLYEQYF. CDR3 DNA: TGCGCCAGCAGCTTGGGTTTCCTCTACGAGCAGTACTTC.